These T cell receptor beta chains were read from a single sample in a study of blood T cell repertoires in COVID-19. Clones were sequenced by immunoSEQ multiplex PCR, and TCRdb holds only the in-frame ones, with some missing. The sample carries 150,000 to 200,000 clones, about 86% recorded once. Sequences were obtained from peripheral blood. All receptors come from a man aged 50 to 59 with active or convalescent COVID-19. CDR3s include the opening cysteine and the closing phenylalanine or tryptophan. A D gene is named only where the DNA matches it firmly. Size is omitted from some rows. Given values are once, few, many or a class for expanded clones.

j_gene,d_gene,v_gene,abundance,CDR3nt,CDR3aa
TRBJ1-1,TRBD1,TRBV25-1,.,TGTGCCAGCAGTGACCCCGGGACAGGGAACACTGAAGCTTTCTTT,CASSDPGTGNTEAFF
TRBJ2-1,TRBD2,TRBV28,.,TGTGCCAGCAGCCGACCGGGACTAGGCTCCAATGAGCAGTTCTTC,CASSRPGLGSNEQFF
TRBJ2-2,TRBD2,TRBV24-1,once,TGTGCCACCAGTGACCCCGTGGGGACTAGCGGGAGCTATGCCGGGGAGCTGTTTTTT,CATSDPVGTSGSYAGELFF
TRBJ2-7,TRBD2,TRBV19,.,TGTGCCAGTAGTCCTCAAGCGGGGGGGATCTACGAGCAGTACTTC,CASSPQAGGIYEQYF
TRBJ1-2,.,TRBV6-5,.,TGTGCCAGCAGCCCCCCAGGGCACGTCTATGGCTACACCTTC,CASSPPGHVYGYTF
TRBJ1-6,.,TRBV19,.,TGTGCCAGTATGGAGCAGAATAATTCACCCCTCCACTTT,CASMEQNNSPLHF
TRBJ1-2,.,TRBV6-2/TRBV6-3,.,TGTGCCAGCAGCACGACATTCGGCTACACCTTC,CASSTTFGYTF
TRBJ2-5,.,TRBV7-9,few,TGTGCCAGCAGCCCACCCCCGCGGGGGACCCAGTACTTC,CASSPPPRGTQYF
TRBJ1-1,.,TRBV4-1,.,TGCGCCAGCAGCCAAGTTCGGGCGGGCGGCACTGAAGCTTTCTTT,CASSQVRAGGTEAFF
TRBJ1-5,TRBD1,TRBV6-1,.,TGTGCCAGCAGTGAAACCGGGACAGACAATCAGCCCCAGCATTTT,CASSETGTDNQPQHF
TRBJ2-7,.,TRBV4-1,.,TGCGCCAGCAGCCATACAGGGGGGGGCTGGGAGCAGTACTTC,CASSHTGGGWEQYF
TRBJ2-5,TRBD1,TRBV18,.,TGTGCCAGCTCACCTTGGGACAGGGGGCTGGAGACCCAGTACTTC,CASSPWDRGLETQYF
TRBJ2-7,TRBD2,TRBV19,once,TGTGCCAGTAGTTCAGGGAGGGCCTACTCCTACGAGCAGTACTTC,CASSSGRAYSYEQYF
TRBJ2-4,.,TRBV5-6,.,TGTGCCAGCAGCTTTATTTTCGCTCCGGGCATTCAGTACTTC,CASSFIFAPGIQYF
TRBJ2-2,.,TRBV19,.,TGTGCCAGCCGCTGGGGGGGGCGCGGCGGGGAGCTGTTTTTT,CASRWGGRGGELFF
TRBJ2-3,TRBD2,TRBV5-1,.,TGCGCCAGCAGCTTGGTGGTGGCGGGAGTCTCGACAGATACGCAGTATTTT,CASSLVVAGVSTDTQYF
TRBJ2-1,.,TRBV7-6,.,TGTGCCAGCAGCTTAGCTAGCGGTGCCTACAATGAGCAGTTCTTC,CASSLASGAYNEQFF
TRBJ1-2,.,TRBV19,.,TGTGCCAGTAGTCCCGGGGGGGGCTCCACAAGGCTTGGCTACACCTTC,CASSPGGGSTRLGYTF
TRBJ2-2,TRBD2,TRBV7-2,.,TGTGCCAGCAGTACAACGGTAGCGGGGGATACCGGGGAGCTGTTTTTT,CASSTTVAGDTGELFF
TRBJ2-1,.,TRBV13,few,TGTGCCAGCAGCTTCCGGAGCGGATCCTCCTACAATGAGCAGTTCTTC,CASSFRSGSSYNEQFF
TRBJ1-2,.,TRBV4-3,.,TGCGCCAGCAGCGTTGGACTGACTGACGACGGCTACACCTTC,CASSVGLTDDGYTF
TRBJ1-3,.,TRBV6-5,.,TGTGCCAGCAAAGCAGACAGGAGCTCTGGAAACACCATATATTTT,CASKADRSSGNTIYF
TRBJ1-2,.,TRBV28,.,TGTGCCAGCAGACAGGAGAAGTCACTCTTC,CASRQEKSLF
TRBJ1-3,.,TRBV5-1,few,TGCGCCAGCAGCCCACACCCGACAGATGGAAACACCATATATTTT,CASSPHPTDGNTIYF
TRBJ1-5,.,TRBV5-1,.,TGCGCCAGCAGCCCGAGGGGAGGTGATGGCAATCAGCCCCAGCATTTT,CASSPRGGDGNQPQHF
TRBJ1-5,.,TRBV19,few,TGTGCCAGTAGTATGGGCAGGGGAAGCAATCAGCCCCAGCATTTT,CASSMGRGSNQPQHF
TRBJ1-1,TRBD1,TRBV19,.,TGTGCCAGTAGTATAGATCGGTGGGGACAGGCCACTGAAGCTTTCTTT,CASSIDRWGQATEAFF
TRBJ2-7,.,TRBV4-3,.,TGCGCCAGCAGCCATCTTTCTACCGGGTGGGTTTACGAGCAGTACTTC,CASSHLSTGWVYEQYF
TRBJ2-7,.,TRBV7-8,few,TGTGCCAGCAGCTTCGGGGGAAGCTCCTACGAGCAGTACTTC,CASSFGGSSYEQYF
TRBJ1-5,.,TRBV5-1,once,TGCGCCAGCAGCTTGGAAGGGGCCAGCAATCAGCCCCAGCATTTT,CASSLEGASNQPQHF
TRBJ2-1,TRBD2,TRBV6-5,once,TGTGCCAGCAGTTACTTCCTCGGCGGGAGAGACAATGAGCAGTTCTTC,CASSYFLGGRDNEQFF
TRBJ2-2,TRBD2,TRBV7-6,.,TGTGCCAGCCGAGATAGCGGGAGAGTTACCGGGGAGCTGTTTTTT,CASRDSGRVTGELFF
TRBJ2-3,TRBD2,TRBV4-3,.,TGCGCCAGCAGCCAAGGAATCGCTAGCGGGGGGGAAGCAGATACGCAGTATTTT,CASSQGIASGGEADTQYF
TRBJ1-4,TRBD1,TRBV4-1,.,TGCGCCAGCAGCCTTGGACAGGGCCAAAATGAAAAACTGTTTTTT,CASSLGQGQNEKLFF
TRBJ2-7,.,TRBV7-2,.,TGTGCCAGCAGCTCCCTCTACGAGCAGTACTTC,CASSSLYEQYF
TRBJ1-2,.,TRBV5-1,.,TGCGCCAGCAGCTTTACAGGCTATGGCTACACCTTC,CASSFTGYGYTF
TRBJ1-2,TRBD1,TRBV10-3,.,TGTGCCATCAGTGGGGGGACAGACCTTTGGGGCTACACCTTC,CAISGGTDLWGYTF
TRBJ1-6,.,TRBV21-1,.,TGTGCCAGCAGCACCCACAGGGGACGTAATTCACCCCTCCACTTT,CASSTHRGRNSPLHF
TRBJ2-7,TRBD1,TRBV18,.,TGTGCCAGCTCACCGCAGACAGGGAGTCGCGAGCAGTACTTC,CASSPQTGSREQYF
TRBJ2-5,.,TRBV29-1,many,TGCAGCGTTGCGTCCAGGGTAGAGACCCAGTACTTC,CSVASRVETQYF
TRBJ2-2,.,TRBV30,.,TGTGCACACCGGGACACCTACACCGGGGAGCTGTTTTTT,CAHRDTYTGELFF
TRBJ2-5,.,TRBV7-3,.,TGTGCCAGCAGCCGAGTACAGGGAGAGACCCAGTACTTC,CASSRVQGETQYF
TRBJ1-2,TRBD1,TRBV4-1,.,TGCGCCAGCAGCTCTTACAGGGGGGAAAGCTATGGCTACACCTTC,CASSSYRGESYGYTF
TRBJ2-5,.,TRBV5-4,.,TGTGCCAGCAGCTTAGGGGAGGTCCTAGCGTCCCAAGAGACCCAGTACTTC,CASSLGEVLASQETQYF
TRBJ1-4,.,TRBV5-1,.,TGCGCCAGCAGCTTGGGGGATGGTTTCCAGGGAAGAGAGATTAATGAAAAACTGTTTTTT,CASSLGDGFQGREINEKLFF
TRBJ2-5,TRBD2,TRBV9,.,TGTGCCAGCAGCGTAGCTCCAGGACTAGGAGAGACCCAGTACTTC,CASSVAPGLGETQYF
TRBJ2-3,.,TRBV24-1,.,TGTGCCACCTCAGTGAGGGGGACCACAGATACGCAGTATTTT,CATSVRGTTDTQYF
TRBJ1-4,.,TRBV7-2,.,TGTGCCAGCAGCAAAGGGGGGGGAAGGGAAAAACTGTTTTTT,CASSKGGGREKLFF
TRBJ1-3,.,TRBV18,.,TGTGCCAGCTCACCAGCGTCTAACTACGGGGACACCATATATTTT,CASSPASNYGDTIYF
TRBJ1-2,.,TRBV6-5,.,TGTGCCAGCGAAGGGGGGGGCTATGGCTACACCTTC,CASEGGGYGYTF